This T cell receptor beta chain was identified in a study of T cell repertoires in ileal Crohn's disease. The repertoire was sequenced with immunoSEQ multiplex PCR; TCRdb's copy has only in-frame clones and lacks some. Of 30,000 or so clones listed, roughly 81% are singletons. Per germline, CDR1 SGDLS and CDR2 YYNGEE. This CDR3 spans 15 amino acids. Trimming stripped 0 bases from V and 5 bases from J, with 14 bases between. The rearrangement joins TRBV9 to TRBJ1-1; no definite D call. The clonotype comes from an adult with Crohn's disease. The specimen was ileal tissue. The CDR3 spells CASSVDQYEGTEAFF. Written as DNA, the CDR3 is TGTGCCAGCAGCGTAGACCAGTATGAGGGAACTGAAGCTTTCTTT.